The 24 T cell receptor beta chains listed next were all sequenced from one sample in a study of blood T cell repertoires in COVID-19. The method was immunoSEQ multiplex PCR; TCRdb's version includes in-frame clones alone and lacks a portion of them. The repertoire has 250,000 to 300,000 clones, approximately 85% of them found once; the top ten carry 1.5% to 2%. Sequenced input: PBMCs or T cells enriched from blood (not recorded which). These receptors were collected from a woman aged 45-60 years who had recovered from COVID-19.

V usage is TRBV3-1 (or the pseudogene TRBV3-2) and J usage is TRBJ2-3; 12 bases align to TRBD2. This CDR3 spans 13 amino acids. The V segment lost 3 bases and the J segment 8 bases; nucleotides outside the gene matches: 0. From germline, CDR1 is LGHDT and CDR2 YNNKEL (reference sequence). The chain's CDR3 is CASSQTSGSTQYF. CDR3 DNA: TGTGCCAGCAGCCAGACTAGCGGGAGTACGCAGTATTTT.

The rearrangement uses TRBV2 and TRBJ2-3; 10 positions match TRBD1. Germline assignment: CDR1 SNHLY and CDR2 FYNNEI. After removal of 5 bases from V and 6 bases from J, the junction contained 5 bases not matched to a gene. This CDR3 is built from 14 residues. The CDR3 region is CASSKDRGQDTQYF. CDR3 coding DNA: TGTGCCAGCAGTAAAGACAGGGGGCAGGATACGCAGTATTTT.

J is TRBJ2-7 and V is TRBV28, with 10 bases matching TRBD2. CDR1 and CDR2 (germline): MDHEN, SYDVKM. The trim removed 6 bases at V and 1 base at J, leaving 9 bases unmatched. This CDR3 contains 16 residues. In DNA form, the CDR3 reads TGTGCCAGCAGCTCACCCCGACTAGCGGGTTCCTACGAGCAGTACTTC. It yields the protein CASSSPRLAGSYEQYF.

This clone was seen once. The chain carries TRBV7-6 and TRBJ2-6; D uncertain. The V end was cut by 10 bases, the J end by 4 bases, with 11 bases between. Germline lookup yields CDR1 SGHVS and CDR2 FNYEAQ. The CDR3 extends over 13 amino acids. CDR3 DNA: TGTGCCACTACCCGAAGAGGGGCCAACGTCCTGACTTTC. Protein: CATTRRGANVLTF.

This clone was observed a handful of times. This chain connects TRBV5-1 to TRBJ1-6; D possibly corresponds to TRBD1 (6 bases). Germline lookup yields CDR1 SGHRS and CDR2 YFSETQ. Trimming removed 0 bases at V and 8 bases at J, with 12 bases between. This CDR3 spans 15 amino acids. CDR3 sequence: CASSLVLRGYSPLHF. As DNA, the CDR3 is TGCGCCAGCAGCTTGGTTCTCAGGGGTTATTCACCCCTCCACTTT.

The chain couples TRBV4-1 to TRBJ2-7; D might be TRBD2 (6 bases). There are 15 residues in the CDR3. Germline V gene sequence: CDR1 MGHRA, CDR2 YSYEKL. V was pared by 0 bases and J by 0 bases, with 9 bases between. CDR3 protein: CASSQDPGSSYEQYF. DNA for the CDR3: TGCGCCAGCAGCCAAGATCCCGGGAGCTCCTACGAGCAGTACTTC.

The CDR3 nucleotides read TGTGCCAGCGCCTCTCGGGACAGGGGGATTTACGAGCAGTACTTC. Its protein is CASASRDRGIYEQYF. The V call is TRBV3-1 (or the pseudogene TRBV3-2), the J call TRBJ2-7; 11 bases match TRBD1. CDR1 and CDR2 (germline): LGHDT, YNNKEL (reference sequence). This CDR3 is 15 amino acids long. V lost 8 bases and J lost 4; bases outside the gene matches: 10.

V gene TRBV3-1 (or the pseudogene TRBV3-2) combines with J gene TRBJ1-5; 7 bases match TRBD1. The length of the CDR3 is 15 residues. Germline assignment: CDR1 LGHDT and CDR2 YNNKEL (reference sequence). The V segment lost 7 bases and the J segment 0 bases; nucleotides outside the gene matches: 6. The CDR3 DNA reads TGTGCCAGCAAGCAAGGGACAGATAGCAATCAGCCCCAGCATTTT. Protein sequence: CASKQGTDSNQPQHF.

The chain uses TRBV29-1 and TRBJ1-1; 8 positions agree with TRBD1. With V trimmed by 4 bases and J by 1 base, 2 bases remained unmatched. This CDR3 spans 13 amino acids. The germline V gene has CDR1 SQVTM and CDR2 ANQGSEA. The CDR3 nucleotides read TGCAGCGTTGGACAGGGGCGGAACACTGAAGCTTTCTTT. Its translation: CSVGQGRNTEAFF.

The table lists this clone with a count of one. The chain's CDR3 is CASSGTGDFYEQYF. CDR3 coding DNA: TGTGCCAGCAGCGGGACAGGGGACTTCTACGAGCAGTACTTC. The gene calls are TRBV5-6 and TRBJ2-7, with 10 nucleotides matching TRBD1. V dropped 4 bases and J dropped 3; count of bases not matched to a gene: 4. Germline values: CDR1 SGHDT, CDR2 YYEEEE. The CDR3 is made up of 14 amino acids.

J is TRBJ2-7 and V is TRBV6-6, with D perhaps TRBD2 (5 bases). CDR1 MNHNY and CDR2 SVGAGI come from the germline V gene (reference sequence). Between the trimmed V and J ends, which lost 5 bases and 6 bases, there was a span of 5 bases. The CDR3 is made up of 10 amino acids. This CDR3 reads CASSEGEQYF. Written as DNA, the CDR3 is TGTGCCAGCAGTGAGGGCGAGCAGTACTTC.

The V call is TRBV5-8, the J call TRBJ2-4; perhaps TRBD1 as D (6 bases). Per germline, CDR1 SGHTS and CDR2 YDEGEE. There are 15 residues in the CDR3. Trimming cost V 0 bases and J 7 bases, with 14 bases left between them. CDR3 amino acids: CASSLARGGTNIQYF. The DNA of the CDR3 is TGTGCCAGCAGCTTGGCCAGGGGCGGTACGAACATTCAGTACTTC.

The chain is built from TRBV15 and TRBJ1-5, with D perhaps TRBD1 (6 bases). Germline CDR1 reads LNHNV; CDR2 reads YYDKDF (reference sequence). Trimming took 0 bases from V and 5 from J, leaving 11 bases between them. This CDR3 has 15 residues. The CDR3 DNA follows: TGTGCCACCAGCAGAGAGGGACATCCCTATCAGCCCCAGCATTTT. Translating it yields CATSREGHPYQPQHF.

The chain is built from TRBV2 and TRBJ1-2; 7 bases line up with TRBD1. The CDR3 is 12 amino acids. Trimming took 7 bases from V and 8 from J; bases not matched to a gene: 7. Germline assignment: CDR1 SNHLY and CDR2 FYNNEI. For the CDR3, the DNA is TGTGCCAGCACGAGGACAGGCCGCGGCTACACCTTC. It is translated as CASTRTGRGYTF.

This clone was picked up a small number of times. V gene TRBV4-1 combines with J gene TRBJ2-7; TRBD2 aligns across 10 bases. V gave up 3 bases and J gave up 0 bases; unmatched junction bases: 2. CDR3 size: 15 residues. Germline V gene lookup returns CDR1 MGHRA and CDR2 YSYEKL. The CDR3: CASSQASGSSYEQYF. The CDR3 DNA reads as TGCGCCAGCAGCCAGGCTAGCGGGAGCTCCTACGAGCAGTACTTC.

V gene TRBV7-2 combines with J gene TRBJ1-2, with 7 bases fitting TRBD1. J was trimmed by 7 bases and V by 1 base; bases with no gene match: 6. CDR1 and CDR2 (germline): SGHTA, FQGNSA. This CDR3 comprises 14 residues. The CDR3 reads CASSLGDSFIGYTF. CDR3 DNA: TGTGCCAGCAGCTTAGGGGACAGTTTCATTGGCTACACCTTC.

This clone was seen just once. V gene TRBV5-1 combines with J gene TRBJ1-4; 7 bases map to TRBD1. CDR3 length: 15 amino acids. The junction had 2 bases not matched to a gene; V was cut back by 3 bases and J by 0 bases. CDR1 SGHRS and CDR2 YFSETQ come from the germline V gene. In nucleotides, the CDR3 is TGCGCCAGCAGCTGGGACAGATCAACTAATGAAAAACTGTTTTTT. Residues: CASSWDRSTNEKLFF.

This clone was counted once. This chain uses TRBV10-3 with TRBJ2-1; TRBD1 matches at 7 bases. In germline, CDR1 is ENHRY, CDR2 SYGVKD. J gave up 2 bases and V 6 bases, and 4 bases lay outside the gene matches. This CDR3 is built from 14 residues. The CDR3 DNA reads as TGTGCCATCAGGACCGGGACAGCCTACAATGAGCAGTTCTTC. Its protein product is CAIRTGTAYNEQFF.

This chain joins TRBV6-2 or TRBV6-3 and TRBJ2-7, with D uncertain. The CDR3 consists of 16 residues. Germline values: CDR1 MNHEY, CDR2 SVGEGT. The V end was cut by 0 bases, the J end by 2 bases, with 14 bases between. The CDR3 nucleotides are TGTGCCAGCAGTTACTCTGGCCGCCCCCATGCCTACGAGCAGTACTTC. Translated: CASSYSGRPHAYEQYF.

This sequence joins TRBV4-2 and TRBJ2-3; D may be TRBD2 (7 bases). The ends were cut back, 4 bases at V and 0 bases at J, with 17 bases in the middle. Germline CDR1 and CDR2: LGHNA and YNFKEQ. The CDR3 loop spans 17 amino acids. The CDR3 nucleotides read TGTGCCAGCAGCCGTTTTCTAGGGGGGGCGAGCACAGATACGCAGTATTTT. Encoded protein: CASSRFLGGASTDTQYF.

The chain links TRBV7-9 to TRBJ2-7, with 7 bases matching TRBD2. The V gene end was trimmed by 7 bases and the J gene end by 3 bases; junction bases not matched to a gene: 9. The CDR3 has 14 residues. Looked up from germline, CDR1 is SEHNR and CDR2 is FQNEAQ (reference sequence). CDR3 loop: CASTPGLLSYEQYF. The DNA of the CDR3 is TGTGCCAGCACCCCGGGACTATTGAGCTACGAGCAGTACTTC. The whole variable domain, remainder taken from reference TRBV7-9 and TRBJ2-7, is DTGVSQNPRHKITKRGQNVTFRCDPISEHNRLYWYRQTLGQGPEFLTYFQNEAQLEKSRLLSDRFSAERPKGSFSTLEIQRTEQGDSAMYLCASTPGLLSYEQYFGPGTRLTVT.

CDR3 sequence: CASSIPGLQGHYGYTF. In DNA form, the CDR3 reads TGTGCCAGCAGTATACCCGGGCTACAGGGACACTATGGCTACACCTTC. This sequence joins TRBV28 and TRBJ1-2; weak D call: TRBD1 (6 bases). The length of the CDR3 is 16 residues. The germline V gene has CDR1 MDHEN and CDR2 SYDVKM. Trimming removed 5 bases from V and 3 bases from J, with 19 bases in between.

The CDR3 nucleotides are TGTGCCAGCAGCTTAGCGGTCCTTGACGGCGGGTACTCCTTGAACACTGAAGCTTTCTTT. This codes for CASSLAVLDGGYSLNTEAFF. V usage is TRBV7-2 and J usage is TRBJ1-1; D call uncertain. Per germline, CDR1 SGHTA and CDR2 FQGNSA. Trimming removed 0 bases at V and 0 bases at J, with 23 bases between. The CDR3 is 20 residues long.

This clone was seen a handful of times. The chain joins TRBV11-3 to TRBJ2-3; the match to TRBD2 covers 10 bases. Germline CDR1 is SGHNT and CDR2 is YENEEA. CDR3 size: 15 residues. Trimming took 5 bases from V and 2 from J; bases not matched to a gene: 4. The CDR3 spells CASSPGLADTDTQYF. CDR3 sequence (DNA): TGTGCCAGCAGCCCCGGACTAGCGGACACAGATACGCAGTATTTT.